Following are 32 T cell receptor beta chains from one sample sequenced in a study of radiation and T cells in renal cell carcinoma. The assay was immunoSEQ multiplex PCR, and TCRdb's table has in-frame clones only and misses some. The table lists 23,000 or so clones, about three fifths of them singletons. Treatment noted: treatment-naive control, cytoreductive nephrectomy. The material sequenced was tumor tissue, taken from a patient whose treatment was nephrectomy without radiotherapy. These receptors came from a man aged 40-49 years with renal cell carcinoma.

The chain uses TRBV30 and TRBJ1-6; D might be TRBD1 (5 bases). CDR1 GTSNPN and CDR2 SVGIG come from the germline V gene (reference sequence). V shed 1 base and J shed 8 bases, with 9 bases lying between them. This CDR3 spans 13 amino acids. CDR3 DNA: TGTGCCTGGAGTGGGCAGGGTGATTCACCCCTCCACTTT. This codes for CAWSGQGDSPLHF.

The chain is built from TRBV28 and TRBJ1-2, with a tentative D call TRBD1 (6 bases). The CDR3 covers 13 residues. In germline, CDR1 is MDHEN, CDR2 SYDVKM. V dropped 4 bases and J dropped 4 bases, with 10 bases sitting between them. CDR3 DNA sequence: TGTGCCAGCAGTTCCCGGGACACCTATGGCTACACCTTC. Translating gives CASSSRDTYGYTF.

The chain employs TRBV28 and TRBJ1-5; 8 bases are shared with TRBD1. The CDR3 covers 17 residues. CDR1 MDHEN and CDR2 SYDVKM come from the germline V gene. V shed 2 bases, J shed 9 bases, and the junction held 15 bases outside the gene matches. CDR3 in DNA: TGTGCCAGCAGTTTAGGCCTGGGACAGGTGCCGACTCGGCCCCAGCATTTT. Protein product: CASSLGLGQVPTRPQHF.

The chain joins TRBV18 to TRBJ1-3; D gene unclear. Germline V gene lookup returns CDR1 KGHSH and CDR2 LQKENI. This CDR3 comprises 15 residues. Trimming took 0 bases from V and 2 from J, leaving 8 bases between them. CDR3 nucleotides: TGTGCCAGCTCACCACCAGGGTCCCCTGGAAACACCATATATTTT. This encodes CASSPPGSPGNTIYF.

To note about this clone: Additional DNA sequences in this sample encode the identical CDR3. This sequence joins TRBV28 and TRBJ1-5, with D perhaps matching TRBD1 (5 bases). Trimming took off 6 bases at V and 1 base at J, with 10 bases between the two ends. There are 14 residues in the CDR3. Germline assignment: CDR1 MDHEN and CDR2 SYDVKM. The CDR3 here is CASSWEGSNQPQHF. The CDR3 nucleotides are TGTGCCAGCAGCTGGGAGGGGAGCAATCAGCCCCAGCATTTT.

CDR3 sequence (DNA): TGTGCCAGCAGTAACCGGGACGCCTTAGGCTACACCTTC. This codes for CASSNRDALGYTF. The chain joins TRBV6-6 to TRBJ1-2, with a weak D call TRBD1 (5 bases). The V gene lost 5 bases and the J gene lost 8 bases, with 15 bases spanning the gap. Germline assignment: CDR1 MNHNY and CDR2 SVGAGI (reference sequence). The CDR3 contains 13 residues.

The V and J genes are TRBV6-6 and TRBJ2-2, with D uncertain. This CDR3 comprises 12 residues. CDR1 and CDR2 from the germline V gene are MNHNY and SVGAGI (reference sequence). V shed 11 bases and J shed 8 bases, with 15 bases lying between them. CDR3 protein: CAASPVRGELFF. The CDR3 DNA reads TGTGCCGCATCGCCCGTGAGAGGGGAGCTGTTTTTT.

The chain recombines TRBV9 with TRBJ1-1; D unclear. The CDR3 totals 13 residues. Germline V gene lookup returns CDR1 SGDLS and CDR2 YYNGEE. The ends were cut back, 2 bases at V and 5 bases at J, with 10 bases in the middle. CDR3 bases: TGTGCCAGCAGCGTTCATTCGGGAACTGAAGCTTTCTTT. Residues: CASSVHSGTEAFF.

V is TRBV4-3 and J is TRBJ1-2, with TRBD1 as a possible D gene (6 bases). CDR3 length: 14 residues. The ends were cut back, 0 bases at V and 3 bases at J, with 8 bases in the middle. Germline loops: CDR1 LGHNA, CDR2 YSLEER. The CDR3 sequence is CASSQEGGDYGYTF. CDR3 nucleotides: TGCGCCAGCAGCCAAGAAGGGGGGGACTATGGCTACACCTTC.

This clone was counted many times. V gene TRBV6-6 combines with J gene TRBJ2-1; TRBD2 matches at 11 bases. The CDR3 covers 15 residues. The J segment lost 7 bases and the V segment lost 4 bases, leaving 6 bases of the junction unmatched. Germline V gives CDR1 MNHNY, CDR2 SVGAGI (reference sequence). This CDR3 is CASSSLAGGPNEQFF. The CDR3 nucleotides read TGTGCCAGCAGTTCGCTAGCGGGGGGACCTAATGAGCAGTTCTTC.

The rearrangement uses TRBV7-2 and TRBJ2-2, with D possibly being TRBD2 (5 bases). Germline CDR1 reads SGHTA; CDR2 reads FQGNSA. This CDR3 has 13 residues. V was shortened by 2 bases and J by 6 bases, with 7 bases between the two germline ends. CDR3 DNA: TGTGCCAGCAGCTTAAAGAGGGCCGGGGAGCTGTTTTTT. It yields the protein CASSLKRAGELFF.

This chain uses TRBV10-3 with TRBJ1-1; 7 positions match TRBD1. Germline values: CDR1 ENHRY, CDR2 SYGVKD. The CDR3 runs 13 residues. With 2 bases clipped from V and 3 bases from J, the junction kept 0 bases outside the gene matches. The CDR3 DNA reads TGTGCCATCAGTGAGGACAGGGACACTGAAGCTTTCTTT. This translates into CAISEDRDTEAFF.

V is TRBV6-5 and J is TRBJ1-3, with D hard to call. The CDR3 is 13 amino acids. Germline V CDR1 and CDR2: MNHEY, SVGAGI. Trimming cost V 5 bases and J 4 bases, with 9 bases left between them. The CDR3 DNA reads as TGTGCCAGCAGTCGGACGGCCGGAAACACCATATATTTT. Translated: CASSRTAGNTIYF.

The chain combines TRBV19 with TRBJ1-2, with a weak D call TRBD1 (5 bases). Germline V gives CDR1 LNHDA, CDR2 SQIVND (reference sequence). This CDR3 spans 15 amino acids. V lost 3 bases to trimming and J lost 4 bases, with 15 bases between them. The CDR3 protein is CASSIANTGGYGYTF. In DNA form, the CDR3 reads TGTGCCAGTAGTATTGCAAATACAGGCGGCTATGGCTACACCTTC.

This clone was found many times. V gene TRBV5-8 combines with J gene TRBJ1-5, with a weak D call TRBD1 (5 bases). CDR3 length: 19 amino acids. V lost 0 bases and J lost 2, with 21 bases in between. Germline-derived CDR1 and CDR2 are SGHTS and YDEGEE. CDR3 sequence (DNA): TGTGCCAGCAGCTTGGGCAGGGACTCTCCAATAGTGGGCAATCAGCCCCAGCATTTT. Protein product: CASSLGRDSPIVGNQPQHF.

This chain uses TRBV4-2 with TRBJ1-1; a weak D match, TRBD1 (5 bases). There are 13 residues in the CDR3. Germline CDR1 is LGHNA and CDR2 is YNFKEQ. V lost 3 bases to trimming and J lost 6 bases, with 11 bases between them. CDR3 nucleotide sequence: TGTGCCAGCAGCCATTCCGGGACCTCTGAAGCTTTCTTT. It translates to CASSHSGTSEAFF.

The rearrangement joins TRBV15 to TRBJ2-5; 8 nucleotides align to TRBD2. After removal of 2 bases from V and 5 bases from J, the junction contained 4 bases not matched to a gene. The CDR3 totals 14 residues. Germline CDR1 is LNHNV and CDR2 is YYDKDF (reference sequence). The CDR3 sequence: CATSRRSGGETQYF. CDR3 nucleotide sequence: TGTGCCACCAGCAGAAGGTCGGGAGGGGAGACCCAGTACTTC.

This clone was found a few times. Here the CDR3 DNA reads TGTGCCAGCTCACCATATGTAGCGGGGCTCCAAGAGACCCAGTACTTC. This sequence encodes CASSPYVAGLQETQYF. The V call is TRBV18, the J call TRBJ2-5; 8 positions agree with TRBD2. This CDR3 region has 16 residues. Germline V gene data show CDR1 as KGHSH and CDR2 as LQKENI. Germline trimming cut 2 bases from V and 1 base from J; bases unmatched to any gene: 6. Full variable domain (missing parts from reference TRBV18 and TRBJ2-5): NAGVMQNPRHLVRRRGQEARLRCSPMKGHSHVYWYRQLPEEGLKFMVYLQKENIIDESGMPKERFSAEFPKEGPSILRIQQVVRGDSAAYFCASSPYVAGLQETQYFGPGTRLLVL.

The chain has TRBV11-2 and TRBJ1-5, with D tentatively TRBD1 (5 bases). This CDR3 region has 15 residues. The V and J ends lost 6 bases and 0 bases respectively, with 12 bases between them. Per the germline V gene, CDR1 is SGHAT and CDR2 is FQNNGV. CDR3 DNA: TGTGCCAGCAGGGGGGACGGAGGTAGCAATCAGCCCCAGCATTTT. Amino acids: CASRGDGGSNQPQHF.

This chain links TRBV5-1 with TRBJ1-1; no clear D. This CDR3 is built from 14 residues. The V end was cut by 0 bases, the J end by 1 base, with 7 bases between. CDR1 and CDR2 (germline): SGHRS, YFSETQ. CDR3: CASSLGYTNTEAFF. DNA of the CDR3: TGCGCCAGCAGCTTGGGGTACACGAACACTGAAGCTTTCTTT.

J is TRBJ2-7 and V is TRBV27, with a weak D call TRBD1 (5 bases). This CDR3 has 14 amino acids. Trimming removed 5 bases at V and 0 bases at J, with 11 bases between. From germline, CDR1 is MNHEY and CDR2 SMNVEV (reference sequence). The CDR3 loop is CASSPQGISYEQYF. DNA for the CDR3: TGTGCCAGCAGTCCTCAGGGTATCTCCTACGAGCAGTACTTC.

The rearrangement links TRBV4-1 to TRBJ2-4; D is ambiguous. The V end was cut by 0 bases, the J end by 6 bases, with 15 bases between. Germline loops: CDR1 MGHRA, CDR2 YSYEKL. This CDR3 has 16 amino acids. The CDR3 reads CASSQESSNSGNIQYF. The CDR3 nucleotides are TGCGCCAGCAGCCAAGAGTCTTCAAACTCCGGAAACATTCAGTACTTC.

The chain couples TRBV29-1 to TRBJ1-2; D is perhaps TRBD1 (5 bases). The germline CDR1 and CDR2 sequences are SQVTM and ANQGSEA. Between the trimmed V and J ends, which lost 6 bases and 8 bases, there was a span of 19 bases. The CDR3 is 13 residues long. The CDR3 DNA reads TGCAGCGTCGAGGTGGTTAAAACAGGAGGCTACACCTTC. This sequence encodes CSVEVVKTGGYTF.

This clone appeared once. The rearrangement links TRBV7-9 to TRBJ2-2; D is unclear. CDR1 and CDR2 (germline): SEHNR, FQNEAQ (reference sequence). V was shortened by 7 bases and J by 3 bases, with 9 bases between the two germline ends. The CDR3 has 13 residues. The CDR3 DNA is TGTGCCAGCAATTGGGCCGACACCGGGGAGCTGTTTTTT. It translates to CASNWADTGELFF.

This clone has just a few counts. V gene TRBV7-3 combines with J gene TRBJ1-1; D is possibly TRBD1 (5 bases). V was cut by 6 bases and J by 7 bases, with 15 bases left in between. CDR3 length: 13 amino acids. Per the germline V gene, CDR1 is SGHTA and CDR2 is FQGTGA. CDR3 DNA sequence: TGTGCCAGCAGTCAAACGACGGGACTTGAAGCTTTCTTT. This gives the protein CASSQTTGLEAFF.

This clone has at least ten counts. The chain joins TRBV27 to TRBJ1-2, with TRBD1 matching over 7 bases. Germline V gives CDR1 MNHEY, CDR2 SMNVEV (reference sequence). J gave up 5 bases and V 3 bases, and 3 bases lay outside the gene matches. The CDR3 spans 13 residues. CDR3 in DNA: TGTGCCAGCAGTTTTACAGGGGATTATGGCTACACCTTC. Translated, it gives CASSFTGDYGYTF.

The chain is built from TRBV2 and TRBJ1-2, with D possibly being TRBD1 (5 bases). This CDR3 region has 14 residues. Germline V gene sequence: CDR1 SNHLY, CDR2 FYNNEI. V was trimmed by 7 bases and J by 5 bases, leaving 17 bases between them. The CDR3 is CASKASLDSYGYTF. Written as DNA, the CDR3 is TGTGCCAGCAAGGCCTCCCTAGACAGTTATGGCTACACCTTC.

This clone has just one count. The chain combines TRBV6-1 with TRBJ2-7; no clear D gene. Germline V gives CDR1 MNHNS, CDR2 SASEGT. V was clipped by 7 bases and J by 2 bases, with 12 bases between them. The CDR3 runs 13 residues. The CDR3 DNA reads TGTGCCAGCACAGCCTTAGTTACCTACGAGCAGTACTTC. Its protein is CASTALVTYEQYF.

The chain uses TRBV5-1 and TRBJ2-3, with TRBD1 matching 8 bases. The V segment lost 7 bases and the J segment 1 base; nucleotides outside the gene matches: 5. CDR3 length: 14 residues. The V gene's germline CDR1 is SGHRS and CDR2 YFSETQ. The CDR3 protein is CASSTQGGTDTQYF. CDR3 DNA sequence: TGCGCCAGCTCAACACAGGGGGGCACAGATACGCAGTATTTT.

The gene calls are TRBV19 and TRBJ1-5; TRBD1 is a possible D gene (5 bases). The V end lost 3 bases, the J end lost 1 base, and 10 bases lay between the germline ends. This CDR3 is built from 15 residues. Germline-derived CDR1 and CDR2 are LNHDA and SQIVND (reference sequence). CDR3 coding DNA: TGTGCCAGTAGTATCGGGGGTTCAAGCAATCAGCCCCAGCATTTT. Protein: CASSIGGSSNQPQHF.

V usage is TRBV18 and J usage is TRBJ1-1; 9 nucleotides match TRBD1. The germline gives CDR1 KGHSH, CDR2 LQKENI. The CDR3 is 16 amino acids. With V trimmed by 6 bases and J by 1 base, 9 bases remained unmatched. CDR3 sequence reads: CASSRNRGQENTEAFF. CDR3 sequence (DNA): TGTGCCAGCTCCCGGAACAGGGGGCAGGAGAACACTGAAGCTTTCTTT.

This chain joins TRBV27 and TRBJ1-2; TRBD1 matches 7 bases. The CDR3 has 14 amino acids. Per germline, CDR1 MNHEY and CDR2 SMNVEV (reference sequence). Trimming removed 6 bases from V and 3 bases from J; junction bases left unmatched: 7. The CDR3 spells CASRITGVDYGYTF. CDR3 sequence (DNA): TGTGCCAGCAGGATTACAGGGGTTGACTATGGCTACACCTTC.